Listed below are T cell receptor beta chains from one sample, sequenced in a study of cytomegalovirus exposure and HLA in healthy donors. Using immunoSEQ multiplex PCR, the repertoire was profiled, and TCRdb retains in-frame clones only, with some absent. The repertoire has roughly 140,000 clones, roughly 80% of them found once; the top ten carry about 3.7%. The source material was PBMCs. The receptors originated from a male donor in good health and CMV-seronegative. The CDR3 runs from the conserved cysteine through the conserved F or W. The order of the fields is V gene, clone size, J gene, D gene, CDR3 protein, CDR3 DNA. The D gene is left open where the match is weak. Size is stated for part of the rows, as once, few or many counts, or as a class when the clone is expanded.

>TRBV12-5|-|TRBJ2-1|-
CASGLVSERTSSYNEQFF
TGTGCTAGTGGTTTGGTATCAGAGCGGACGAGCTCCTACAATGAGCAGTTCTTC
>TRBV6-4|many|TRBJ2-3|TRBD2
CASSGGGASTDTQYF
TGTGCCAGCAGTGGCGGGGGTGCTAGCACAGATACGCAGTATTTT
>TRBV7-9|-|TRBJ2-5|-
CASSFTSQETQYF
TGTGCCAGCAGCTTCACTAGCCAAGAGACCCAGTACTTC
>TRBV6-5|-|TRBJ2-1|TRBD2
CASSPTGGIYNEQFF
TGTGCCAGCAGCCCGACGGGAGGGATCTACAATGAGCAGTTCTTC
>TRBV30|-|TRBJ2-1|TRBD1
CAWRGQGRDEQFF
TGTGCCTGGAGGGGACAGGGTAGGGATGAGCAGTTCTTC
>TRBV4-3|-|TRBJ2-6|-
CASSQGLVFSGANVLTF
TGCGCCAGCAGCCAAGGTCTCGTGTTCTCTGGGGCCAACGTCCTGACTTTC
>TRBV29-1|-|TRBJ2-5|TRBD1
CSTSRVGQAGETQYF
TGCAGCACCTCCCGAGTGGGACAGGCCGGCGAGACCCAGTACTTC
>TRBV18|-|TRBJ2-7|-
CASSPQQGDEQYF
TGTGCCAGCTCACCACAACAGGGTGACGAGCAGTACTTC
>TRBV5-1|-|TRBJ1-1|TRBD1
CASSWGGQGGTEAFF
TGCGCCAGCAGCTGGGGGGGACAGGGGGGAACTGAAGCTTTCTTT
>TRBV10-3|-|TRBJ1-1|-
CAISDPGLNTEAFF
TGTGCCATCAGTGATCCGGGGTTGAACACTGAAGCTTTCTTT
>TRBV28|-|TRBJ2-5|-
CASSLLARETQYF
TGTGCCAGCAGTTTACTAGCACGAGAGACCCAGTACTTC
>TRBV5-3|-|TRBJ1-1|-
CARTQIGEAFF
TGTGCCAGAACCCAAATCGGGGAAGCTTTCTTT
>TRBV6-5|-|TRBJ1-4|-
CASRRDFEEKLFF
TGTGCCAGCAGGAGGGACTTCGAAGAAAAACTGTTTTTT
>TRBV12-2|once|TRBJ2-7|-
CASRLGGGPEQYF
TGTGCAAGTCGCTTAGGAGGCGGCCCCGAGCAGTACTTC
>TRBV2|-|TRBJ1-1|-
CASTGGQKPGEAFF
TGTGCCAGCACGGGGGGTCAAAAACCCGGTGAAGCTTTCTTT
>TRBV30|-|TRBJ1-2|-
CAWSVRGRENQNNKAGNYGYTF
TGTGCCTGGAGTGTACGGGGGCGGGAAAACCAAAACAATAAAGCGGGAAACTATGGCTACACCTTC
>TRBV6-1|-|TRBJ1-2|-
CASSFELPGTGYTF
TGTGCCAGCAGCTTTGAACTGCCAGGTACTGGCTACACCTTC
>TRBV7-3|-|TRBJ2-3|TRBD2
CASSVGVAGGFADTQYF
TGTGCCAGCAGCGTGGGGGTAGCGGGAGGGTTCGCAGATACGCAGTATTTT
>TRBV7-9|-|TRBJ1-2|-
CASSTQDKEIYGYTF
TGTGCCAGCAGCACCCAGGACAAAGAGATCTATGGCTACACCTTC
>TRBV4-1|once|TRBJ2-1|-
CASSQELAGLTYNEQFF
TGCGCCAGCAGCCAAGAATTGGCGGGCCTTACCTACAATGAGCAGTTCTTC
>TRBV27|-|TRBJ1-1|-
CASSLFYMNTEAFF
TGTGCCAGCAGTTTATTTTACATGAACACTGAAGCTTTCTTT
>TRBV5-4|-|TRBJ1-1|-
CASSLLQGEAEAFF
TGTGCCAGCAGCTTGCTTCAGGGTGAGGCTGAAGCTTTCTTT
>TRBV7-3|-|TRBJ2-1|TRBD1
CASSKGALNEQFF
TGTGCCAGCAGCAAGGGGGCCCTCAATGAGCAGTTCTTC
>TRBV5-4|once|TRBJ2-3|-
CASSFSSDPSADTRYF
TGTGCCAGCAGCTTCTCTAGCGATCCGTCAGCAGATACGCGGTATTTT
>TRBV13|once|TRBJ2-1|-
CASSSDKPYTYNEQFF
TGTGCCAGCAGCTCGGACAAGCCCTATACTTACAATGAGCAGTTCTTC
>TRBV7-8|-|TRBJ1-1|-
CASSLGSQAGAFF
TGTGCCAGCAGCTTAGGGTCACAGGCTGGAGCTTTCTTT
>TRBV4-1|-|TRBJ1-2|-
CASSQGAGPQGYGYTF
TGCGCCAGCAGCCAAGGGGCAGGGCCCCAGGGGTATGGCTACACCTTC
>TRBV19|-|TRBJ1-2|-
CASSLGLIYGYTF
TGTGCCAGTAGTCTCGGACTGATCTATGGCTACACCTTC
>TRBV7-8|-|TRBJ1-5|-
CASSLGARSNQPQHF
TGTGCCAGCAGCTTGGGGGCCCGCAGCAATCAGCCCCAGCATTTT
>TRBV7-9|-|TRBJ2-7|TRBD2
CASSSSGGASEEQYF
TGTGCCAGCAGCTCGAGCGGGGGGGCGAGTGAAGAGCAGTACTTC
>TRBV21-1|once|TRBJ2-1|-
CASSARLALRNEQFF
TGTGCCAGCAGCGCCCGACTAGCTTTAAGAAATGAGCAGTTCTTC
>TRBV28|-|TRBJ2-3|-
CASSFEGVGTDTQYF
TGTGCCAGCAGTTTCGAGGGGGTGGGCACAGATACGCAGTATTTT
>TRBV7-9|once|TRBJ1-3|-
CASSFQGSSGNTIYF
TGTGCCAGCAGCTTTCAGGGCTCCTCTGGAAACACCATATATTTT
>TRBV7-3|-|TRBJ2-3|TRBD2
CASSLGLSGGQDTQYF
TGTGCCAGCAGCTTAGGACTGAGCGGGGGGCAGGATACGCAGTATTTT
>TRBV7-2|-|TRBJ2-2|-
CASAPPGTGELFF
TGTGCCAGCGCACCCCCGGGCACCGGGGAGCTGTTTTTT
>TRBV7-9|-|TRBJ1-2|-
CASSLAPGEGGYTF
TGTGCCAGCAGCTTAGCACCCGGTGAGGGAGGCTACACCTTC
>TRBV29-1|few|TRBJ2-5|-
CSGVKGVGQYF
TGCAGCGGTGTAAAGGGGGTGGGCCAGTACTTC
>TRBV6-1|-|TRBJ1-2|-
CASSEGQIYGYTF
TGTGCCAGCAGTGAAGGACAGATATATGGCTACACCTTC
>TRBV25-1|-|TRBJ1-2|-
CASSEYGGAEMGYTF
TGTGCCAGCAGTGAATATGGGGGCGCTGAGATGGGCTACACCTTC
>TRBV27|-|TRBJ2-7|-
CASSLGGTYEQYF
TGTGCCAGCAGTTTGGGGGGAACCTACGAGCAGTACTTC
>TRBV6-5|-|TRBJ2-7|TRBD1
CASSHTGTDYEQYF
TGTGCCAGCAGTCACACCGGGACAGACTACGAGCAGTACTTC
>TRBV6-5|-|TRBJ1-1|TRBD1
CASSYTRGPGTEAFF
TGTGCCAGCAGTTACACCAGGGGGCCGGGGACTGAAGCTTTCTTT
>TRBV7-2|-|TRBJ2-1|-
CASSIRDNEQFF
TGTGCCAGCAGCATCCGGGACAATGAGCAGTTCTTC
>TRBV10-3|-|TRBJ1-6|-
CAISEQGTRNSPLHF
TGTGCCATCAGCGAACAGGGAACGAGGAATTCACCCCTCCACTTT
>TRBV7-2|-|TRBJ1-4|-
CASSRDSLDEKLFF
TGTGCCAGCAGCCGTGACAGTTTGGATGAAAAACTGTTTTTT
>TRBV21-1|-|TRBJ2-3|-
CASSKGGLAGAGKIDTQYF
TGTGCCAGCAGCAAAGGGGGACTAGCGGGGGCCGGTAAAATAGATACGCAGTATTTT
>TRBV29-1|-|TRBJ2-7|-
CSVTLGLSYEQYF
TGCAGCGTTACTCTCGGTCTCTCCTACGAGCAGTACTTC
>TRBV29-1|-|TRBJ2-1|TRBD2
CSVEDGRSGRPTYNEQFF
TGCAGCGTTGAAGATGGCAGGAGCGGGAGACCCACTTACAATGAGCAGTTCTTC